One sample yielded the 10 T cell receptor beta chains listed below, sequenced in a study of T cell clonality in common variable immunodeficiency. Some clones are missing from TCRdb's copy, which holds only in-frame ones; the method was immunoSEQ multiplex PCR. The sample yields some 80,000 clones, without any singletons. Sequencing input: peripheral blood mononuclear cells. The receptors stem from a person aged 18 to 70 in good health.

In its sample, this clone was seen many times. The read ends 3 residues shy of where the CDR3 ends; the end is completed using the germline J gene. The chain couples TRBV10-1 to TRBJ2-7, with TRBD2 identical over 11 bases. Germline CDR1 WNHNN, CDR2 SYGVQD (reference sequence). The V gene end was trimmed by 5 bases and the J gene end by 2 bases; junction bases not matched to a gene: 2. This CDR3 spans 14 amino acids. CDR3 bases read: TGCGCCAGCAGTCCGGGACTAGCGGCCTACGAG. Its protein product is CASSPGLAAYE. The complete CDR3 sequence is CASSPGLAAYEQYF.

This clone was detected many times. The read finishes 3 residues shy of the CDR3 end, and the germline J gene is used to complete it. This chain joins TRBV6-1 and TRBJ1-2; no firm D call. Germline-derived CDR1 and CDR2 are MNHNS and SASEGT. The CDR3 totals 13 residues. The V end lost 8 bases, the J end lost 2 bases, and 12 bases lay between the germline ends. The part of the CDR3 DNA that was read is TGTGCCAGCGGTGCCCGAGGGAACTATGGC. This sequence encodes CASGARGNYG. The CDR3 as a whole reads CASGARGNYGYTF.

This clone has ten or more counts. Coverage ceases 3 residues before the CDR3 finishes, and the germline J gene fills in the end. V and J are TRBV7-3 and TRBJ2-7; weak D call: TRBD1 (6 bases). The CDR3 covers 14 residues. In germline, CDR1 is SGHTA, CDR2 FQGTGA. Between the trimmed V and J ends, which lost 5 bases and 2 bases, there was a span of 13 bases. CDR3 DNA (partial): TGTGCCAGCAGCCCAACAGAGGGGGCCTACGAG. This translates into CASSPTEGAYE. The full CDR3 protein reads CASSPTEGAYEQYF. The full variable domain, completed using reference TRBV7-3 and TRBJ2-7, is GAGVSQTPSNKVTEKGKYVELRCDPISGHTALYWYRQSLGQGPEFLIYFQGTGAADDSGLPNDRFFAVRPEGSVSTLKIQRTERGDSAVYLCASSPTEGAYEQYFGPGTRLTVT.

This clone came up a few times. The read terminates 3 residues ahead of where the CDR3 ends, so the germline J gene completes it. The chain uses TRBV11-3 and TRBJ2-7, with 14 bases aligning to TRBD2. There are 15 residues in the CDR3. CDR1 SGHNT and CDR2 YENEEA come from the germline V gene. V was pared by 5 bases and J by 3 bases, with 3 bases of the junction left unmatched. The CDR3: CASSPGTSGSYEQYF. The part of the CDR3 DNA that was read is TGTGCCAGCAGCCCCGGGACTAGCGGGAGCTACGAG.

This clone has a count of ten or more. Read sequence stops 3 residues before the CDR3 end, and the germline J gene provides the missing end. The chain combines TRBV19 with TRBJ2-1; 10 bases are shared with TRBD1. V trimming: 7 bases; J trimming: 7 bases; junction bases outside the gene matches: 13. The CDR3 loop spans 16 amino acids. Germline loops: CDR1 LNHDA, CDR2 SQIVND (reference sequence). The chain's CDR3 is CASTRTGTGEWNEQFF. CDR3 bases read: TGTGCCAGTACAAGAACCGGGACAGGGGAATGGAATGAG.

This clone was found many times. The CDR3 region is CASSIGLATGWVGETQYF. The sequenced CDR3 bases are TGTGCCAGTAGTATTGGACTAGCGACGGGGTGGGTTGGTGAGACC. The rearrangement links TRBV19 to TRBJ2-5; 9 positions match TRBD2. The read terminates 3 residues before the CDR3 end, so the remaining end is supplied by the germline J gene. In germline, CDR1 is LNHDA, CDR2 SQIVND (reference sequence). With V trimmed by 3 bases and J by 5 bases, 16 bases remained unmatched. CDR3 length: 18 amino acids.

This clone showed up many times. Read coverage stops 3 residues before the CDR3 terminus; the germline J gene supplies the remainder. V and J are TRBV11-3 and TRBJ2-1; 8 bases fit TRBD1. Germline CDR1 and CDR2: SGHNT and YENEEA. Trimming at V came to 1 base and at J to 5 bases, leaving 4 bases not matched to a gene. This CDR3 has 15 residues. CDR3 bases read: TGTGCCAGCAGCTTAGCAGGGGGCTTCGACAATGAG. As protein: CASSLAGGFDNE. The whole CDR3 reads CASSLAGGFDNEQFF.

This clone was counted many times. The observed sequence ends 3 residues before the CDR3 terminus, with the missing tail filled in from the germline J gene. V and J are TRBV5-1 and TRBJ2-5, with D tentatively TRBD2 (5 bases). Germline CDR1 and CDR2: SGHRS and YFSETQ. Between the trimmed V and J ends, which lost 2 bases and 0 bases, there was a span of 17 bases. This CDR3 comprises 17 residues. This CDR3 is CASSFGLGVGNQETQYF. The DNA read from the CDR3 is TGCGCCAGCAGCTTCGGCCTCGGGGTGGGGAACCAAGAGACC.

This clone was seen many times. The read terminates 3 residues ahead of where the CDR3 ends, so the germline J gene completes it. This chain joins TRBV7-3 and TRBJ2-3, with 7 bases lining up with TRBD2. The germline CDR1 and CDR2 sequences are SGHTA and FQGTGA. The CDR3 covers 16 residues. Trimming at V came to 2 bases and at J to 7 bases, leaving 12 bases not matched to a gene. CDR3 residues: CASSLVAGPGANTQYF. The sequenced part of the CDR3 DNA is TGTGCCAGCAGCTTAGTAGCGGGCCCCGGGGCAAATACG.

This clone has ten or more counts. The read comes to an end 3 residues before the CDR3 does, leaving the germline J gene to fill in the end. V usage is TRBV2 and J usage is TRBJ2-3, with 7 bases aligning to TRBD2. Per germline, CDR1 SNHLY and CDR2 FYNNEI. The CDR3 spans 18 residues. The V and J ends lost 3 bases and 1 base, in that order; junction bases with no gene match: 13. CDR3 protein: CASSDLSGPLPRTDTQYF. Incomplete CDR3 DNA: TGTGCCAGCAGTGACCTTAGCGGGCCCCTTCCCCGCACAGATACG.